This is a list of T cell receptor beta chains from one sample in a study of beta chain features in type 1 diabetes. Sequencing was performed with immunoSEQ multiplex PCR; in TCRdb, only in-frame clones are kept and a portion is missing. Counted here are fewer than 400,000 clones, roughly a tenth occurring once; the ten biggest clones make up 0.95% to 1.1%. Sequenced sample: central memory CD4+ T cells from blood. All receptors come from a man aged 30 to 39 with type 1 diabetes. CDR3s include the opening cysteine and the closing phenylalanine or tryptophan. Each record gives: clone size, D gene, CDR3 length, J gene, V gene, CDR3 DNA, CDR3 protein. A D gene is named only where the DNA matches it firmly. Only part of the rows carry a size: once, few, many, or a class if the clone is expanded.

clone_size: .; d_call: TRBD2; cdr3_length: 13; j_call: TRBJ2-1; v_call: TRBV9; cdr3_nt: TGTGCCAGCAGCCTCTGGACTAGCGATGAGCAGTTCTTC; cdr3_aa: CASSLWTSDEQFF
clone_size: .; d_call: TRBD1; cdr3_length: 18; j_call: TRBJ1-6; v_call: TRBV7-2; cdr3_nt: TGTGCCAGCAGCGTACACAACCTCGGGGGACAGCCCAATTCACCCCTCCACTTT; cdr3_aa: CASSVHNLGGQPNSPLHF
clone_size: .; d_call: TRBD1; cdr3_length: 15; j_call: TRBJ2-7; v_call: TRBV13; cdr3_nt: TGTGCCAGCAGTCGGGCCGGGACAGGGGGCCTCGAGCAGTACTTC; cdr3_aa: CASSRAGTGGLEQYF
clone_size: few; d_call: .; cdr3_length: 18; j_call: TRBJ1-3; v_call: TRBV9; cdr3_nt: TGTGCCAGCAGCGTGGGCGGCCAGGGTGGACCCTCTGGAAACACCATATATTTT; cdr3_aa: CASSVGGQGGPSGNTIYF
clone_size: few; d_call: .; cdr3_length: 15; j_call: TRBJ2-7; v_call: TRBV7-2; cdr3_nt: TGTGCCAGCAGCTCCCGCTCGGCTACCATGTACGAGCAGTACTTC; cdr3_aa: CASSSRSATMYEQYF
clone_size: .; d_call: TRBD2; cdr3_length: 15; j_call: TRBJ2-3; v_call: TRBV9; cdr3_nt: TGTGCCAGCAGCGTTAAGACTAGCGGGGGTGATACGCAGTATTTT; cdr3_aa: CASSVKTSGGDTQYF
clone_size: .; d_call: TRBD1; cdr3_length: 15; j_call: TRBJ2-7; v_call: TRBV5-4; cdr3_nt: TGTGCCAGCAGCTCCCGGGACAGGAGCTCCTACGAGCAGTACTTC; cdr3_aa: CASSSRDRSSYEQYF
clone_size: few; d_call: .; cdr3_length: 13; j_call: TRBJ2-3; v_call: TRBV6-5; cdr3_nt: TGTGCCAGCAGTTACTCTCGAGTAGATACGCAGTATTTT; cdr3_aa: CASSYSRVDTQYF
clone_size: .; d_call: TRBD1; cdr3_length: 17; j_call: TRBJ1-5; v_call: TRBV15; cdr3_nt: TGTGCCACCAGCAGAGATCCAGGGACAGGGGAAAATCAGCCCCAGCATTTT; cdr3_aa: CATSRDPGTGENQPQHF
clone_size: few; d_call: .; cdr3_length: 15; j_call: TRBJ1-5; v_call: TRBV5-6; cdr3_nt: TGTGCCAGCAGCTTGGTTTCGGAGAGCAATCAGCCCCAGCATTTT; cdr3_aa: CASSLVSESNQPQHF
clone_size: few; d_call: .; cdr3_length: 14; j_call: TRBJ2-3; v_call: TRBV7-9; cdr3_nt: TGTGCCAGCAGCCCTACTAGCACCGCAGATACGCAGTATTTT; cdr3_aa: CASSPTSTADTQYF
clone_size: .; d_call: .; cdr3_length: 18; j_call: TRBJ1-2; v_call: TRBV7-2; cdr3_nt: TGTGCCAGCAGCTTCATGGTTACTTTGGTCAGGGGAGGCTATGGCTACACCTTC; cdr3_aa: CASSFMVTLVRGGYGYTF
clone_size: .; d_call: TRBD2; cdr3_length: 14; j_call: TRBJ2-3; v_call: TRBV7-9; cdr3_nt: TGTGCCAGCAGCTCCCGGGACTACACAGATACGCAGTATTTT; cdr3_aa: CASSSRDYTDTQYF
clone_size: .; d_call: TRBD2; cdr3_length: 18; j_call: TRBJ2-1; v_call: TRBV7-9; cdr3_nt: TGTGCCAGCAGCTTAGGTAGCCTAGCGGGGGCGATAGGAGATGAGCAGTTCTTC; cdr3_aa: CASSLGSLAGAIGDEQFF
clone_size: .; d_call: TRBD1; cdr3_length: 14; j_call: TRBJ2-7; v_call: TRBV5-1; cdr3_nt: TGCGCCAGCAGCGAGGGACAGGGGGCCTACGAGCAGTACTTC; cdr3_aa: CASSEGQGAYEQYF
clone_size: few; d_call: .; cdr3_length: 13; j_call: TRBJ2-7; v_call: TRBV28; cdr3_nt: TGTGCCAGCAGTGGGATCGTCTCCTACGAGCAGTACTTC; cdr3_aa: CASSGIVSYEQYF
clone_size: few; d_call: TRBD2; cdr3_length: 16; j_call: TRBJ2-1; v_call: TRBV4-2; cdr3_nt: TGTGCCAGCAGCCACCCTAGCGGGGGTTCCTACAATGAGCAGTTCTTC; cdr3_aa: CASSHPSGGSYNEQFF
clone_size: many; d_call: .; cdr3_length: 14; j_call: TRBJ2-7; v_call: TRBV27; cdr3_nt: TGTGCCAGCCGTGATAGGACACCCCCCTACGAGCAGTACTTC; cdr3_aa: CASRDRTPPYEQYF
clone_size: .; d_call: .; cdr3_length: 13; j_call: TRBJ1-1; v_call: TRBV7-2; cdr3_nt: TGTGCCAGCAGTCCCTCCCGGGACACTGAAGCTTTCTTT; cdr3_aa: CASSPSRDTEAFF
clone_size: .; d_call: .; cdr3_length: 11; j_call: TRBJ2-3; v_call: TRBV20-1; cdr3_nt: TGCAGTGCTACCGTTGTTCATACGCAGTATTTT; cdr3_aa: CSATVVHTQYF
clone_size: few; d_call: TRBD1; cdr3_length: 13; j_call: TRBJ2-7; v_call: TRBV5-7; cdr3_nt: TGTGCCAGCACCGGACAGGCACCCTACGAGCAGTACTTC; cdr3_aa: CASTGQAPYEQYF
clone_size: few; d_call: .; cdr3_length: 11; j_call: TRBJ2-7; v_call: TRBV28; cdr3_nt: TGTGCCAGCAGTCTCACCTACGAGCAGTACTTC; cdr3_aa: CASSLTYEQYF
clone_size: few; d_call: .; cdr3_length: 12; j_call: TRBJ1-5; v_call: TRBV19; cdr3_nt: TGTGCCAGCCTTTCGGGGAATCAGCCCCAGCATTTT; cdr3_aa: CASLSGNQPQHF
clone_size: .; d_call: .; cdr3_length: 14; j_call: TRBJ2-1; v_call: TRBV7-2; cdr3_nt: TGTGCCAGCAGCTGGGGGGGCGCTCGCAATGAGCAGTTCTTC; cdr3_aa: CASSWGGARNEQFF
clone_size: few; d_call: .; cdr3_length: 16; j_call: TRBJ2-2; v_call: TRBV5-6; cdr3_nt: TGTGCCAGCGCCACCCCGGGCAACCAGAACACCGGGGAGCTGTTTTTT; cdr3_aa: CASATPGNQNTGELFF
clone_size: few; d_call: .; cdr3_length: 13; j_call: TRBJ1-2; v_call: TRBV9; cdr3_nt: TGTGCCAGCAGCGTAGTCGAAGGCAGTGGCTACACCTTC; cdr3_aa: CASSVVEGSGYTF
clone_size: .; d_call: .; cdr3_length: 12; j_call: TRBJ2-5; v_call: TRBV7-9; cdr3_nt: TGTGCCAGCAGCTTAGGAGGGGTGGTCCAGTACTTC; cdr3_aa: CASSLGGVVQYF
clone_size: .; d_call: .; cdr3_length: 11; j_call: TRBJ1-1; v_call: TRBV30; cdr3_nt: TGTGCCTGGAGTAGGACGGCCGGAGCTTTCTTT; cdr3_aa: CAWSRTAGAFF
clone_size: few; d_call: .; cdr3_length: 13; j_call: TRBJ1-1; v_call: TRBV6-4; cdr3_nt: TGTGCCAGCAGTGAAGGCACCCGCCCTGAAGCTTTCTTT; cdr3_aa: CASSEGTRPEAFF
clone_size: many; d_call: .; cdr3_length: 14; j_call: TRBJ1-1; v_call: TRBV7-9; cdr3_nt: TGTGCCAGCAGCTTAAGTCACAGCTACACTGAAGCTTTCTTT; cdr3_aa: CASSLSHSYTEAFF
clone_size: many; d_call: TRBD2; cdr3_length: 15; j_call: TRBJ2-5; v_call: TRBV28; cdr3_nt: TGTGCCAGTGCATTGGGCGGGGGTGCAAGAGAGACCCAGTACTTC; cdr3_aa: CASALGGGARETQYF
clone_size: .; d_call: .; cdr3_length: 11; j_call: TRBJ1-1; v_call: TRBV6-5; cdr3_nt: TGTGCCAGCAGAAACAGGGAGGCAGCTTTCTTT; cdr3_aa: CASRNREAAFF
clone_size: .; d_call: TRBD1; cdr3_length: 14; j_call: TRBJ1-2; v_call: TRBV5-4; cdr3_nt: TGTGCCAGCAGTAGGGACAGGGACCTCGGTGGCTACACCTTC; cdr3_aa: CASSRDRDLGGYTF
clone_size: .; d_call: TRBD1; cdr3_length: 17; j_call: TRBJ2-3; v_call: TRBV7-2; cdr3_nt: TGTGCCAGCAGCTCTCAGAACAGGGGGATCGGCACAGATACGCAGTATTTT; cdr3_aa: CASSSQNRGIGTDTQYF
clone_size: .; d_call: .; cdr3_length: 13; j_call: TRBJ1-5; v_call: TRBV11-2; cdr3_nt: TGTGCCAGCAGCCTCGACAGGACGGGGCCCCAGCATTTT; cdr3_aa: CASSLDRTGPQHF
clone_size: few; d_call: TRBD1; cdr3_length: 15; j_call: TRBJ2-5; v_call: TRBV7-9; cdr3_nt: TGTGCCAGCAGCCCAGGGACAGGTGCCGTAGAGACCCAGTACTTC; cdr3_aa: CASSPGTGAVETQYF
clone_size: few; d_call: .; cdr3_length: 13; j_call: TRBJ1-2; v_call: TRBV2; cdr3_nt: TGTGCCAGCGGTTCGGTGTCAGGTTATGGCTACACCTTC; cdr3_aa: CASGSVSGYGYTF
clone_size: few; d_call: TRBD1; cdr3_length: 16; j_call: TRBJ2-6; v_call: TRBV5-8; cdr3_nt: TGTGCCAGCAGCTTAGGGACAGGGTACGGGGCCAACGTCCTGACTTTC; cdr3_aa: CASSLGTGYGANVLTF
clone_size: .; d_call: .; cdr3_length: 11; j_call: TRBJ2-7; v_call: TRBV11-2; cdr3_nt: TGTGCCAGCAGCTCCAGGTGGGAGCAGTACTTC; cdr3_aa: CASSSRWEQYF
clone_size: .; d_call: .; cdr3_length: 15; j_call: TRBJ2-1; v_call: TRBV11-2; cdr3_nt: TGTGCCAGCAGCTTAGGTATGAGCTCCTACAATGAGCAGTTCTTC; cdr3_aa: CASSLGMSSYNEQFF
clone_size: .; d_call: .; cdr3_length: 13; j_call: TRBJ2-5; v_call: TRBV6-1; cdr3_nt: TGTGCCAGCGGGGGAGGGGGCTTGGAGACCCAGTACTTC; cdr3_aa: CASGGGGLETQYF
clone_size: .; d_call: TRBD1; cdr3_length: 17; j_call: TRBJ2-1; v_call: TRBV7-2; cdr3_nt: TGTGCCAGCAGCTTAGTTTCCAGGGGGAGCTCCTACAATGAGCAGTTCTTC; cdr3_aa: CASSLVSRGSSYNEQFF
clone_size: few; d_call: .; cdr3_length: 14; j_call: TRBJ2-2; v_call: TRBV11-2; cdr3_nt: TGTGCCAGCAGCTTAGGGCGGGCCGCCGGGGAGCTGTTTTTT; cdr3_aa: CASSLGRAAGELFF
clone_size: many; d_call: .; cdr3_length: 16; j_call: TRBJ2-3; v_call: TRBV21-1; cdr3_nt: TGTGCCAGCAGCACTAACCCTCGGGGGGAGACAGATACGCAGTATTTT; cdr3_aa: CASSTNPRGETDTQYF
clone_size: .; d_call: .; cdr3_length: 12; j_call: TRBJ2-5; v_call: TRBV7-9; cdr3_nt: TGTGCCAGCAGCCCCACCAGAGAGACCCAGTACTTC; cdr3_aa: CASSPTRETQYF